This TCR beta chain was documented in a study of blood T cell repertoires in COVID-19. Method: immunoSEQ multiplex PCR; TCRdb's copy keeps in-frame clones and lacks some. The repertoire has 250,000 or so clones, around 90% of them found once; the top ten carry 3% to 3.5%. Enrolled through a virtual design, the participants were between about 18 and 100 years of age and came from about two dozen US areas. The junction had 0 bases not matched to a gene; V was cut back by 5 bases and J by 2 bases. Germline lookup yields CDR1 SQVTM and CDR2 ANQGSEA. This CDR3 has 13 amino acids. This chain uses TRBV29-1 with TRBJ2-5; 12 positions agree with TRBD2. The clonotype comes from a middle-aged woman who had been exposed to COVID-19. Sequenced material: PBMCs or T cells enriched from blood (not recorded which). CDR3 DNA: TGCAGCGTTCTAGCGGGGGGGCAAGAGACCCAGTACTTC. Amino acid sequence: CSVLAGGQETQYF.